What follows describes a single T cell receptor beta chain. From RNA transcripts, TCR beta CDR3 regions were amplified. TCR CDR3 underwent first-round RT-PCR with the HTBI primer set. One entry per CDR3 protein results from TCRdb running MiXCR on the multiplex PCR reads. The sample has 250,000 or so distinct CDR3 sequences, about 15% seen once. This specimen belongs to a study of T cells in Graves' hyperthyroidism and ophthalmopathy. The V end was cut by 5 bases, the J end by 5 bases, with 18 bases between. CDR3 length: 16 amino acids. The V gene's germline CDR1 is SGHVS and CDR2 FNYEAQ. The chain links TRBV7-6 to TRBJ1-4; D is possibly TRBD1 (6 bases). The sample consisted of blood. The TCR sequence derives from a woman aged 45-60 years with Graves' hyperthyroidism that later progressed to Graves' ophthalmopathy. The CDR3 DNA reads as TGTGCCAGCAGCCCTAAACTCCGGGACAAAAATGAAAAACTGTTTTTT. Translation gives CASSPKLRDKNEKLFF.